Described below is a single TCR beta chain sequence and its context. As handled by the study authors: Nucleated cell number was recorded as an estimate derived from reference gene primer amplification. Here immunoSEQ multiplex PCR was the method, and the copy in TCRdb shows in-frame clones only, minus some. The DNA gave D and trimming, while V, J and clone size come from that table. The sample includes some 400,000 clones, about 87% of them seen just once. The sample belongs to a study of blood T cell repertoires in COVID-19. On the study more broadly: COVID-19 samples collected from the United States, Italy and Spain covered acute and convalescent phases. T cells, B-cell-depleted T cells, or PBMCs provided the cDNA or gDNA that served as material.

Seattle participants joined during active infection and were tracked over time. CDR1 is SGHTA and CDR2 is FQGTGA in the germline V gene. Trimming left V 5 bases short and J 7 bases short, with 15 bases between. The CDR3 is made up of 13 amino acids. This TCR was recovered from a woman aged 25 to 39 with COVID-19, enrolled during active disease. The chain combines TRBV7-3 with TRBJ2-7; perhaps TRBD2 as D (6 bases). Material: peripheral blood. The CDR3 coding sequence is TGTGCCAGCAGCGTCGGAACGGAGGGGGAGCAGTACTTC. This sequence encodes CASSVGTEGEQYF.